The T cell receptor (beta chain) described here comes from a study of Graves' ophthalmopathy and Graves' hyperthyroidism. The CDR3 contains 14 residues. V lost 4 bases and J 4 bases, leaving 14 bases between the germline ends. Germline V gene data show CDR1 as SGHDN and CDR2 as FVKESK. The authors amplified TCR beta CDR3 regions, and they did so from RNA transcripts for repertoire sequencing. HTBI primers were used in a first-round RT-PCR, which preceded a second-round multiplex PCR. TCRdb reanalysed the multiplex PCR reads using MiXCR and keeps one entry per CDR3 protein. The sample yields about 480,000 distinct CDR3 sequences, 13% to 15% seen once.

The rearrangement uses TRBV14 and TRBJ2-7; D is unclear. The sample comprised blood. The source of this sequence is a woman aged 25-40 years with Graves' ophthalmopathy. CDR3 in DNA: TGTGCCAGCAGCCCGACGGAAATCGTATACGAGCAGTACTTC. This gives the protein CASSPTEIVYEQYF.